These 9 T cell receptor beta chains came from one sample sequenced in a study of technical replicates of blood from a few donors. Sequenced by immunoSEQ multiplex PCR; TCRdb stores in-frame clones only, minus some. The sample has 70,000 to 95,000 clones; roughly 94% are singletons. The sample comprised T cells isolated from PBMCs. These receptors all stem from a human donor in good health.

This clone is a singleton in its sample. CDR3 sequence (DNA): TGCGCCAGCAGCCACGTTGGGGGGGAGACCCAGTACTTC. Amino acids: CASSHVGGETQYF. The V call is TRBV4-1, the J call TRBJ2-5; TRBD2 might be the D (6 bases). The CDR3 totals 13 residues. Germline V CDR1 and CDR2: MGHRA, YSYEKL. Trimming left V 3 bases short and J 5 bases short, with 10 bases between.

This rearrangement joins TRBV27 to TRBJ1-4; 7 nucleotides agree with TRBD1. This CDR3 has 16 residues. Per germline, CDR1 MNHEY and CDR2 SMNVEV (reference sequence). V lost 5 bases and J lost 4; bases outside the gene matches: 10. The CDR3 nucleotides read TGTGCCAGCAGTCCTCTCGACAGGGCCGATAATGAAAAACTGTTTTTT. Protein sequence: CASSPLDRADNEKLFF.

The gene calls are TRBV9 and TRBJ2-7; D is unresolved. Germline V gene sequence: CDR1 SGDLS, CDR2 YYNGEE. V lost 0 bases to trimming and J lost 0 bases, with 10 bases between them. The CDR3 has 15 residues. The CDR3 DNA sequence: TGTGCCAGCAGCGTAGGTTCGAGGAGCTCCTACGAGCAGTACTTC. Protein product: CASSVGSRSSYEQYF.

V gene TRBV2 combines with J gene TRBJ1-3, with D unresolved. The CDR3 sequence is 15 residues long. Trimming took 6 bases from V and 8 from J, leaving 20 bases between them. CDR1 and CDR2 (germline): SNHLY, FYNNEI. The CDR3 protein is CASSVKGNWGDTIYF. The DNA for the CDR3 is TGTGCCAGCAGCGTGAAAGGAAACTGGGGAGACACCATATATTTT.

J is TRBJ1-1 and V is TRBV13; D not certain. V was cut by 1 base and J by 5 bases, with 17 bases left in between. Germline values: CDR1 PRHDT, CDR2 FYEKMQ (reference sequence). This CDR3 region has 16 residues. The CDR3 DNA reads TGTGCCAGCAGCTTAGATCACTTCGAGGAGTCTACTGAAGCTTTCTTT. Amino acids: CASSLDHFEESTEAFF. Together with reference TRBV13 and TRBJ1-1, the CDR3 gives the full variable domain: AAGVIQSPRHLIKEKRETATLKCYPIPRHDTVYWYQQGPGQDPQFLISFYEKMQSDKGSIPDRFSAQQFSDYHSELNMSSLELGDSALYFCASSLDHFEESTEAFFGQGTRLTVV.

J is TRBJ1-5 and V is TRBV4-1; a possible D gene is TRBD1 (5 bases). This CDR3 is 14 amino acids long. Germline CDR1 and CDR2: MGHRA and YSYEKL. V lost 4 bases, J lost 3 bases, and 10 bases lay in between. CDR3 nucleotide sequence: TGCGCCAGCAGCCGGAGGGGCGACAATCAGCCCCAGCATTTT. Translating it yields CASSRRGDNQPQHF.

This chain joins TRBV29-1 and TRBJ2-1, with TRBD2 matching 7 bases. Germline V gene data show CDR1 as SQVTM and CDR2 as ANQGSEA. This CDR3 contains 14 residues. Unmatched junction bases numbered 5, after V lost 4 bases and J lost 2 bases. The CDR3 loop reads CSVGSSGTYNEQFF. Written as DNA, the CDR3 is TGCAGCGTTGGGTCTAGCGGTACCTACAATGAGCAGTTCTTC.

The chain recombines TRBV5-5 with TRBJ2-3; D is unresolved. The CDR3 length is 14 residues. Trimming removed 0 bases from V and 6 bases from J, with 11 bases in between. Germline assignment: CDR1 SGHKS and CDR2 YYEKEE (reference sequence). The CDR3, as DNA: TGTGCCAGCAGCTTGGGCCCTTTAGAGGATACGCAGTATTTT. Translation gives CASSLGPLEDTQYF.

The chain employs TRBV10-2 and TRBJ1-2; D uncertain. Deletions cut 9 bases from V and 7 bases from J, with 18 bases between. Germline loops: CDR1 WSHSY, CDR2 SAAADI. The CDR3 is 13 residues long. The CDR3 nucleotides read TGCGCCAGTCACCGGGAACAGACCCCTGGCTACACCTTC. Translating it yields CASHREQTPGYTF.